This T cell receptor beta chain was identified during a study of early T cells in non-severe SARS-CoV-2 infection. Whole-study context: Unpaired chains resulted from sequencing bulk RNA of unsorted whole blood.

This clonotype qualifies as medium-sized. MiXCR was run by TCRdb on the 5' RACE reads, yielding one entry per CDR3 protein. The table lists some 25,000 distinct CDR3 sequences, roughly 4% of them singletons, with about a tenth in the top ten. The CDR3 totals 16 residues. V shed 8 bases and J shed 1 base, with 20 bases lying between them. Per germline, CDR1 MDHEN and CDR2 SYDVKM. Input material: whole blood. This rearrangement joins TRBV28 to TRBJ1-1; D is unresolved. The sequence came from an adult who was a healthcare worker with PCR-confirmed SARS-CoV-2 infection or an uninfected control (not recorded which). This CDR3 is CASGPDGGPRNTEAFF. Written as DNA, the CDR3 is TGTGCCAGCGGCCCGGACGGTGGGCCGAGGAACACTGAAGCTTTCTTT.